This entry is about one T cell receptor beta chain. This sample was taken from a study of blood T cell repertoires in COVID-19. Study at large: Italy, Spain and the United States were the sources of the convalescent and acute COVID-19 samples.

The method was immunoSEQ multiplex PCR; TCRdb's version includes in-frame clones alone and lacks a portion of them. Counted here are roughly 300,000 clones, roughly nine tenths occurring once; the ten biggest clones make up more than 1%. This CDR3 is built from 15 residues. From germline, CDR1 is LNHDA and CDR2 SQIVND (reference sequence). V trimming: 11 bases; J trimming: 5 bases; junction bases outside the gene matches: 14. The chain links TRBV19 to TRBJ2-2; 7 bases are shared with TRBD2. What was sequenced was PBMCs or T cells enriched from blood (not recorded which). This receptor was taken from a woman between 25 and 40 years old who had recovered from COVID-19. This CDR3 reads CAVQKPRRGTGELFF. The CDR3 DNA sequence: TGTGCCGTCCAGAAGCCCCGGCGGGGGACCGGGGAGCTGTTTTTT.